Following are 24 T cell receptor beta chains from one sample sequenced in a study of PD-1 blockade in classical Hodgkin lymphoma. Sequencing used immunoSEQ multiplex PCR; TCRdb keeps in-frame clones, though not all of them. The table includes about 90,000 clones, about nine tenths detected once. Time point meaning: cycle 4 day 1 (C4D1), after six to seven weeks of nivolumab. Relapse was seen in all patients after autologous stem cell transplantation, and brentuximab vedotin exposure was variable. The specimen comprised peripheral blood mononuclear cells (PBMCs), sampled before the fourth cycle of nivolumab. The receptor source for this set is a human donor with classical Hodgkin lymphoma.

The table lists this clone with a few counts. V usage is TRBV5-1 and J usage is TRBJ2-1; 14 bases align to TRBD2. Germline CDR1 SGHRS, CDR2 YFSETQ. J lost 2 bases, V lost 0 bases, and 4 bases had no gene match. The CDR3 is 18 residues long. CDR3 in DNA: TGCGCCAGCAGCTTGGGACTAGCGGGGGGGCGGACCTACAATGAGCAGTTCTTC. It is translated as CASSLGLAGGRTYNEQFF.

The J gene is TRBJ2-7, the V gene TRBV4-1; TRBD1 might be the D (6 bases). Germline CDR1 is MGHRA and CDR2 is YSYEKL. The V end lost 3 bases, the J end lost 1 base, and 10 bases lay between the germline ends. This CDR3 has 14 amino acids. The CDR3 spells CASSHDTGSYEQYF. As DNA, the CDR3 is TGCGCCAGCAGCCATGACACAGGGTCCTACGAGCAGTACTTC.

The V gene is TRBV7-9, the J gene TRBJ1-3; possibly TRBD1 for D (6 bases). The CDR3 spans 17 residues. V lost 1 base, J lost 8 bases, and 21 bases lay in between. The germline V gene encodes CDR1 SEHNR and CDR2 FQNEAQ (reference sequence). CDR3 region: CASSLGEGGPLLDTIYF. The CDR3 DNA is TGTGCCAGCAGCTTAGGGGAAGGGGGGCCTCTCTTGGACACCATATATTTT.

The chain recombines TRBV6-5 with TRBJ1-2, with D possibly matching TRBD1 (6 bases). The CDR3 has 12 amino acids. Trimming cost V 5 bases and J 7 bases, with 11 bases left between them. Germline-derived CDR1 and CDR2 are MNHEY and SVGAGI. The CDR3 region is CASSEEGGGYTF. For the CDR3, the DNA is TGTGCCAGCAGTGAGGAGGGGGGTGGCTACACCTTC.

The chain uses TRBV6-6 and TRBJ2-1, with 9 bases identical to TRBD2. CDR1 MNHNY and CDR2 SVGAGI come from the germline V gene (reference sequence). CDR3 length: 16 residues. Trimming cost V 6 bases and J 1 base; bases outside gene matches: 7. CDR3 amino acids: CASRPSGGLSYNEQFF. CDR3 nucleotides: TGTGCCAGCAGACCAAGCGGGGGGCTGTCCTACAATGAGCAGTTCTTC.

The V call is TRBV6-5, the J call TRBJ2-7; perhaps TRBD1 as D (5 bases). This CDR3 has 12 residues. The germline V and J ends were trimmed by 6 bases and 7 bases, with 13 bases remaining between them. Germline V lookup: CDR1 MNHEY, CDR2 SVGAGI. The CDR3 nucleotides are TGTGCCAGCAGCTACCGTGGGGCGGAGCAGTACTTC. Its protein is CASSYRGAEQYF.

The chain combines TRBV18 with TRBJ1-2; unclear D gene. V was clipped by 6 bases and J by 4 bases, with 12 bases between them. The CDR3 runs to 13 residues. Germline V gene lookup returns CDR1 KGHSH and CDR2 LQKENI. CDR3 nucleotide sequence: TGTGCCAGCTCCTCCGGACCGATCTATGGCTACACCTTC. Its translation: CASSSGPIYGYTF.

Only a few counts were recorded for this clone. The chain links TRBV6-5 to TRBJ1-1, with D hard to call. Trimming removed 4 bases at V and 9 bases at J, with 15 bases between. The CDR3 runs to 13 residues. Germline V gives CDR1 MNHEY, CDR2 SVGAGI. CDR3 sequence: CASSSPSLIQAFF. The CDR3 region has the DNA TGTGCCAGCAGTTCCCCCTCACTAATCCAAGCTTTCTTT.

V is TRBV29-1 and J is TRBJ2-2, with a possible D match to TRBD2 (7 bases). The V and J ends lost 0 bases and 3 bases respectively, with 14 bases between them. This CDR3 is 16 amino acids long. Germline lookup yields CDR1 SQVTM and CDR2 ANQGSEA. This chain's CDR3 is CSVEDTAGAYTGELFF. The DNA for the CDR3 is TGCAGCGTTGAAGACACCGCGGGGGCCTACACCGGGGAGCTGTTTTTT.

CDR3 sequence: CALQGNFPWSGELFF. The CDR3 region has the DNA TGTGCCCTTCAAGGGAACTTCCCCTGGAGTGGGGAGCTGTTTTTT. V usage is TRBV6-1 and J usage is TRBJ2-2; unclear D gene. Germline CDR1 is MNHNS and CDR2 is SASEGT. The CDR3 runs 15 residues. V gave up 11 bases and J gave up 8 bases, with 24 bases separating them.

This clone was detected only once. The V gene is TRBV7-2, the J gene TRBJ2-7; D is perhaps TRBD2 (5 bases). Germline CDR1 and CDR2: SGHTA and FQGNSA. CDR3 length: 14 residues. The V gene lost 3 bases and the J gene lost 3 bases, with 12 bases spanning the gap. CDR3 sequence (DNA): TGTGCCAGCAGCTTCGCCAGTGGGAGCTACGAGCAGTACTTC. The encoded protein is CASSFASGSYEQYF.

The V and J genes are TRBV5-6 and TRBJ2-3; D remains ambiguous. Looked up from germline, CDR1 is SGHDT and CDR2 is YYEEEE. Trimming removed 1 base at V and 1 base at J, with 4 bases between. The CDR3 totals 13 residues. The chain's CDR3 is CASSLMGTDTQYF. The CDR3, as DNA: TGTGCCAGCAGCTTGATGGGCACAGATACGCAGTATTTT.

The V gene is TRBV6-5, the J gene TRBJ1-2; possible D gene TRBD1, 5 bases. V shed 0 bases and J shed 4 bases, with 12 bases lying between them. Per germline, CDR1 MNHEY and CDR2 SVGAGI. This CDR3 is 15 amino acids long. The CDR3 protein is CASSYSAGFSYGYTF. The CDR3 DNA reads TGTGCCAGCAGTTACTCGGCAGGGTTCAGCTATGGCTACACCTTC.

The chain recombines TRBV30 with TRBJ1-2; tentatively, D is TRBD1 (6 bases). The CDR3 runs to 14 residues. Germline CDR1 and CDR2: GTSNPN and SVGIG (reference sequence). V was clipped by 3 bases and J by 4 bases, with 15 bases between them. In DNA, the CDR3 is TGTGCCTGGAGGAATATGGACAGTTCCTATGGCTACACCTTC. Encoded protein: CAWRNMDSSYGYTF. The entire variable domain, with the rest obtained from reference TRBV30 and TRBJ1-2, is as follows: SQTIHQWPATLVQPVGSPLSLECTVEGTSNPNLYWYRQAAGRGLQLLFYSVGIGQISSEVPQNLSASRPQDRQFILSSKKLLLSDSGFYLCAWRNMDSSYGYTFGSGTRLTVV.

The CDR3 sequence is CASSQDRGLAGYEQYF. DNA for the CDR3: TGTGCCAGCAGCCAAGATCGAGGACTAGCGGGCTACGAGCAGTACTTC. The rearrangement links TRBV4-2 to TRBJ2-7, with 11 positions matching TRBD2. After removal of 0 bases from V and 3 bases from J, the junction contained 4 bases not matched to a gene. The CDR3 loop spans 16 amino acids. Germline loops: CDR1 LGHNA, CDR2 YNFKEQ.

In this sample, this clone turned up a few times. The V call is TRBV14, the J call TRBJ2-7; TRBD2 aligns across 8 bases. The CDR3 is 15 residues long. Per the germline V gene, CDR1 is SGHDN and CDR2 is FVKESK. Unmatched junction bases numbered 3, after V lost 0 bases and J lost 2 bases. CDR3: CASSQESGGTYEQYF. CDR3 nucleotides: TGTGCCAGCAGCCAAGAGAGCGGGGGAACCTACGAGCAGTACTTC.

The chain links TRBV11-3 to TRBJ1-3, with TRBD1 matching 12 bases. The CDR3 covers 20 residues. Per germline, CDR1 SGHNT and CDR2 YENEEA. Unmatched junction bases numbered 13, after V lost 4 bases and J lost 0 bases. CDR3 amino acids: CASSSPGTGGSPSSGNTIYF. The CDR3 DNA reads TGTGCCAGCAGCTCACCCGGGACAGGGGGCTCTCCCTCCTCTGGAAACACCATATATTTT.

V usage is TRBV7-2 and J usage is TRBJ2-5, with 13 positions matching TRBD2. Germline loops: CDR1 SGHTA, CDR2 FQGNSA. The CDR3 is 16 residues long. Unmatched junction bases numbered 4, after V lost 1 base and J lost 5 bases. CDR3 loop: CASSLVSTSGGETQYF. CDR3 DNA: TGTGCCAGCAGCTTAGTTTCGACTAGCGGGGGGGAGACCCAGTACTTC.

A single count supports this clone. This sequence joins TRBV29-1 and TRBJ1-2, with 9 positions matching TRBD1. The CDR3 has 15 residues. CDR1 and CDR2 (germline): SQVTM, ANQGSEA. The junction had 5 bases not matched to a gene; V was cut back by 1 base and J by 2 bases. The CDR3 is CSVEGGQGWNYGYTF. CDR3 in DNA: TGCAGCGTTGAAGGGGGACAGGGTTGGAACTATGGCTACACCTTC.

V and J are TRBV11-3 and TRBJ1-4, with TRBD1 matching over 7 bases. V shed 5 bases, J shed 3 bases, and the junction held 6 bases outside the gene matches. Germline-derived CDR1 and CDR2 are SGHNT and YENEEA. The CDR3 covers 15 residues. The CDR3 DNA follows: TGTGCCAGCAGCCCGGGACAGCAACCTAATGAAAAACTGTTTTTT. Residues: CASSPGQQPNEKLFF.

The chain is built from TRBV19 and TRBJ1-5; the match to TRBD1 covers 8 bases. V was pared by 1 base and J by 2 bases, with 1 base of the junction left unmatched. Looked up from germline, CDR1 is LNHDA and CDR2 is SQIVND (reference sequence). The CDR3 loop spans 15 amino acids. CDR3 coding DNA: TGTGCCAGTAGTATAGGGACAGGGCGCAATCAGCCCCAGCATTTT. Its protein is CASSIGTGRNQPQHF.

The CDR3 coding sequence is TGTGCCAGCAGCTTGACCCTTCGAAGGCTAGCGGGGACCGACGAGCAGTACTTC. It specifies CASSLTLRRLAGTDEQYF. V gene TRBV5-6 combines with J gene TRBJ2-7, with TRBD2 identical over 9 bases. V was clipped by 1 base and J by 5 bases; unmatched bases: 16. The CDR3 sequence is 18 residues long. Germline CDR1 reads SGHDT; CDR2 reads YYEEEE.

This rearrangement joins TRBV7-9 to TRBJ1-1; 7 bases line up with TRBD1. Trimming at V came to 3 bases and at J to 3 bases, leaving 4 bases not matched to a gene. Germline-derived CDR1 and CDR2 are SEHNR and FQNEAQ (reference sequence). The CDR3 runs to 14 residues. Written as DNA, the CDR3 is TGTGCCAGCAGCTTTACAGGGGTGTACACTGAAGCTTTCTTT. Amino acids: CASSFTGVYTEAFF.

The V gene is TRBV27, the J gene TRBJ2-7; 11 bases line up with TRBD2. V shed 8 bases, J shed 1 base, and the junction held 7 bases outside the gene matches. CDR1 is MNHEY and CDR2 is SMNVEV in the germline V gene (reference sequence). This CDR3 has 15 amino acids. In nucleotides, the CDR3 is TGTGCCAGCGGATTGACTAGCGGGGTTTCCTACGAGCAGTACTTC. Protein product: CASGLTSGVSYEQYF.